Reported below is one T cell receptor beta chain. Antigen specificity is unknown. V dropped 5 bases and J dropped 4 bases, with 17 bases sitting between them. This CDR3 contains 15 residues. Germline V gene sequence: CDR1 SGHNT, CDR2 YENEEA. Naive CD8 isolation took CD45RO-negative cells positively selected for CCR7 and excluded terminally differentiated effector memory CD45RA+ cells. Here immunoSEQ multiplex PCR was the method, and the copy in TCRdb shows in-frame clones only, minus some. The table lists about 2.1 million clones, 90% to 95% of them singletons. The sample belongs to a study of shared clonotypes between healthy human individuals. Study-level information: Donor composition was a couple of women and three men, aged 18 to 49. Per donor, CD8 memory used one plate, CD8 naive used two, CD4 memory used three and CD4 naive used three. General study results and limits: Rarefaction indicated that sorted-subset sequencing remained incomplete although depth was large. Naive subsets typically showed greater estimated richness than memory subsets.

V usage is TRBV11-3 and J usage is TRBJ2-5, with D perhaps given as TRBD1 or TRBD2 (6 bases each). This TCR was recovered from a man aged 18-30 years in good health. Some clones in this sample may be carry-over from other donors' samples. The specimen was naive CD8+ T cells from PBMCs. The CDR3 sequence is CASSTRQAEGETQYF. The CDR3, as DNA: TGTGCCAGCAGCACCCGACAGGCGGAGGGAGAGACCCAGTACTTC.